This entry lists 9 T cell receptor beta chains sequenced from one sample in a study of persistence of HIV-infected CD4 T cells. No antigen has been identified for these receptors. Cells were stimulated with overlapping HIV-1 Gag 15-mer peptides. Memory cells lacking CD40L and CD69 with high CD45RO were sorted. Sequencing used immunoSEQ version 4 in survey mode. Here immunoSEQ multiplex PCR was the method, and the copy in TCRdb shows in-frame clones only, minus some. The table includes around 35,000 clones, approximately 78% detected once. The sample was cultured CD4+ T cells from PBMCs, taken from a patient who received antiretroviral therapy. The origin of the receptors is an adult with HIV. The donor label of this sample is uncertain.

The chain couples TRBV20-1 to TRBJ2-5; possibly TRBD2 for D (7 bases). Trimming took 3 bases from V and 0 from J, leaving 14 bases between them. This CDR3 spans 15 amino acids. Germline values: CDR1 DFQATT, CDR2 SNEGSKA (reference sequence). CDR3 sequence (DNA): TGCAGTGCTAGTGGCGGGGGCCTGTACCAAGAGACCCAGTACTTC. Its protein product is CSASGGGLYQETQYF.

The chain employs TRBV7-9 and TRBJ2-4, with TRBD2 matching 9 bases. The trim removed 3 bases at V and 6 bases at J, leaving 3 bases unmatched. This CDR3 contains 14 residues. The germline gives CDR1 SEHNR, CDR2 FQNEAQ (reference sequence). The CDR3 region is CASSLDSGGNIQYF. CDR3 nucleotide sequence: TGTGCCAGCAGCTTGGATAGCGGGGGAAACATTCAGTACTTC.

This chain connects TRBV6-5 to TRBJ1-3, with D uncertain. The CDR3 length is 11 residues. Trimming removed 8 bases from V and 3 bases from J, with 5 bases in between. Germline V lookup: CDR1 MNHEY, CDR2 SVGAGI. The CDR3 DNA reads TGTGCCAGCTGGAGTGGAAACACCATATATTTT. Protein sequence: CASWSGNTIYF.

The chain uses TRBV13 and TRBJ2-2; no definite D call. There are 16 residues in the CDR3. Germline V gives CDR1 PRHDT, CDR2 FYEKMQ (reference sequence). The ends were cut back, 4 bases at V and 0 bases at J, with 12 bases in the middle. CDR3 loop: CASSYQNHANTGELFF. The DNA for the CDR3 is TGTGCCAGCAGCTACCAAAATCATGCGAACACCGGGGAGCTGTTTTTT.

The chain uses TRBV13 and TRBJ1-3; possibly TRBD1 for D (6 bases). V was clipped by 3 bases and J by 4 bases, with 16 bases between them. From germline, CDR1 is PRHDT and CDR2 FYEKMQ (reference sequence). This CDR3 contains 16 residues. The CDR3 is CASSFGGGQRGNTIYF. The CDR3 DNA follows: TGTGCCAGCAGCTTTGGTGGGGGGCAAAGAGGAAACACCATATATTTT.

The CDR3 sequence is CASSPNVGSDSPLHF. CDR3 nucleotides: TGCGCCAGCAGCCCAAATGTGGGGTCAGATTCACCCCTCCACTTT. V and J are TRBV5-1 and TRBJ1-6, with no clear D. Per germline, CDR1 SGHRS and CDR2 YFSETQ. The CDR3 runs to 15 residues. The V end was cut by 4 bases, the J end by 8 bases, with 16 bases between.

For the CDR3, the DNA is TGTGCCAGCAGCTTAATGGGGGGGAAGGAGACCCAGTACTTC. Translation: CASSLMGGKETQYF. The genes are TRBV7-6 and TRBJ2-5; 7 nucleotides align to TRBD2. Germline assignment: CDR1 SGHVS and CDR2 FNYEAQ. After removal of 2 bases from V and 5 bases from J, the junction contained 5 bases not matched to a gene. The length of the CDR3 is 14 residues. Based on the CDR3 plus reference TRBV7-6 and TRBJ2-5, the full variable domain is GAGVSQSPRYKVTKRGQDVALRCDPISGHVSLYWYRQALGQGPEFLTYFNYEAQQDKSGLPNDRFSAERPEGSISTLTIQRTEQRDSAMYRCASSLMGGKETQYFGPGTRLLVL.

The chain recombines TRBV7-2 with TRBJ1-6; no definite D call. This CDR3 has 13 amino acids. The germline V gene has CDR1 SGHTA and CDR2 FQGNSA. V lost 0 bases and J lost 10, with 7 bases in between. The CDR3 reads CASSLAGKSPLHF. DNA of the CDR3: TGTGCCAGCAGCTTAGCAGGAAAGTCACCCCTCCACTTT.

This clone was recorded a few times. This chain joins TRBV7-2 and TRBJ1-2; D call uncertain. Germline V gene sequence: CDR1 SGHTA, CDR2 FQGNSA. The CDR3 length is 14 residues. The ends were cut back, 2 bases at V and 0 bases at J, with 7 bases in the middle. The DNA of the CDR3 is TGTGCCAGCAGCTTAAAAATCTCTAACTATGGCTACACCTTC. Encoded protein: CASSLKISNYGYTF.